Below, 2 T cell receptor beta chains from the same sample are listed, as sequenced in a study of cytomegalovirus exposure and HLA in healthy donors. The PCR employed 60 Vbeta primers together with 13 Jbeta primers. TCRdb keeps only in-frame clones here, not all; method: immunoSEQ multiplex PCR. This table has roughly 68,000 clones, roughly 75% appearing once. Material: PBMCs. The receptors were gathered from a woman in her 30s in good health and CMV-seropositive.

The V gene is TRBV9, the J gene TRBJ2-1, with D tentatively TRBD1 (5 bases). CDR3 length: 18 amino acids. The germline V and J ends were trimmed by 0 bases and 1 base, with 17 bases remaining between them. Looked up from germline, CDR1 is SGDLS and CDR2 is YYNGEE. Here the CDR3 reads CASSVGTRSRASYNEQFF. The CDR3 DNA sequence: TGTGCCAGCAGCGTAGGGACAAGAAGTCGAGCGTCCTACAATGAGCAGTTCTTC.

The genes are TRBV11-2 and TRBJ1-1; 8 bases fit TRBD1. The V segment lost 5 bases and the J segment 4 bases; nucleotides outside the gene matches: 3. CDR1 and CDR2 (germline): SGHAT, FQNNGV. CDR3 length: 13 amino acids. CDR3 nucleotide sequence: TGTGCCAGCAGCCCTGACAGGGGCACTGAAGCTTTCTTT. Translated, it gives CASSPDRGTEAFF.